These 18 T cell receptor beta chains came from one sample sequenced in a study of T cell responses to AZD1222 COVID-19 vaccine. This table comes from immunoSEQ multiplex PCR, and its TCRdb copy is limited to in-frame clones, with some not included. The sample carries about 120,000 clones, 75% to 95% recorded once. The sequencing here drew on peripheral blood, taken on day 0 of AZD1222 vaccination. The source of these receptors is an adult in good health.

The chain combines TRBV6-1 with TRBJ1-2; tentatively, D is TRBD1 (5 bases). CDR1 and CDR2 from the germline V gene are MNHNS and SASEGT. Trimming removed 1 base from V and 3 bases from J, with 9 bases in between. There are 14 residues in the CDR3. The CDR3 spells CASSEVGTDYGYTF. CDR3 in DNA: TGTGCCAGCAGTGAAGTAGGGACGGACTATGGCTACACCTTC.

This CDR3 is CVARSSGGGQPQHF. The CDR3 DNA reads as TGTGTCGCACGATCATCGGGGGGCGGACAGCCCCAGCATTTT. The chain carries TRBV28 and TRBJ1-5, with a possible D match to TRBD1 (6 bases). This CDR3 has 14 amino acids. Germline V gene lookup returns CDR1 MDHEN and CDR2 SYDVKM.

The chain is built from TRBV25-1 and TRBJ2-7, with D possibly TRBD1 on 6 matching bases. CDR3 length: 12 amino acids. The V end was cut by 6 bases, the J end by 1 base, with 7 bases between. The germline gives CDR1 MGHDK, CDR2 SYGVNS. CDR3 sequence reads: CASRDRSYEQYF. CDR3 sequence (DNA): TGTGCCAGCAGGGACAGATCCTACGAGCAGTACTTC.

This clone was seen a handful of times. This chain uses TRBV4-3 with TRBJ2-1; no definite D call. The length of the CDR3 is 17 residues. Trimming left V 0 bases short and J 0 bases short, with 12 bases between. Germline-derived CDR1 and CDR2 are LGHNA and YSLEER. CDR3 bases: TGCGCCAGCAGCCAAGATTGGACCCCTAGCTCCTACAATGAGCAGTTCTTC. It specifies CASSQDWTPSSYNEQFF.

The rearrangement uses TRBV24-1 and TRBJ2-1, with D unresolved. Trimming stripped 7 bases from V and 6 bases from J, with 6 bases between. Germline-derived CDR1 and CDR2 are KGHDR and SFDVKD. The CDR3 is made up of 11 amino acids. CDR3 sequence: CATSSTNEQFF. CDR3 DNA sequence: TGTGCCACCAGCTCTACCAATGAGCAGTTCTTC.

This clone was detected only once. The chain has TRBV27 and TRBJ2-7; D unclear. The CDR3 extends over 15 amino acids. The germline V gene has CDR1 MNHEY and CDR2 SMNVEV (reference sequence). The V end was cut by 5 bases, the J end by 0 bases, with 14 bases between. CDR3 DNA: TGTGCCAGCAGTATAGGGTCCCAGGCCTCCTACGAGCAGTACTTC. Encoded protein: CASSIGSQASYEQYF.

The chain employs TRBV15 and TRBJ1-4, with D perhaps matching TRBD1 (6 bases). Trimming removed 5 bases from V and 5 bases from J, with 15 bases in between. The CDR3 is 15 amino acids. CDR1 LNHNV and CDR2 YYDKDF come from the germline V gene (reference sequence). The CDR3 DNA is TGTGCCACCAGCGACTGGGACGGGACAAATGAAAAACTGTTTTTT. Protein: CATSDWDGTNEKLFF.

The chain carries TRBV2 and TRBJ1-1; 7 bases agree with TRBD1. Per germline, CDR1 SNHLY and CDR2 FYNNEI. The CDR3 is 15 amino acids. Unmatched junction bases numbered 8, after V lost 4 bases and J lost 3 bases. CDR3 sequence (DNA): TGTGCCAGCAGTGTCCAGGGGGTGCGGGACACTGAAGCTTTCTTT. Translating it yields CASSVQGVRDTEAFF.

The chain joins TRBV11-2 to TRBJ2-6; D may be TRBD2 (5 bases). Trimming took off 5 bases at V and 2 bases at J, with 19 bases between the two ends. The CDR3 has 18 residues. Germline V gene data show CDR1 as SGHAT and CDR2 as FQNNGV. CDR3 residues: CASSPNEGWVAGANVLTF. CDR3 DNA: TGTGCCAGCAGCCCCAATGAGGGCTGGGTGGCTGGGGCCAACGTCCTGACTTTC.

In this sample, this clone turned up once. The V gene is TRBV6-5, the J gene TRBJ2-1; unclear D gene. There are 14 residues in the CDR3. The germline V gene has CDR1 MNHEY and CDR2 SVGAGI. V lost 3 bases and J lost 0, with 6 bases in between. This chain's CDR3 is CASSYGISYNEQFF. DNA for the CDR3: TGTGCCAGCAGTTATGGAATCTCCTACAATGAGCAGTTCTTC.

CDR3 in amino acids: CASTQDSGGPYEQYF. The CDR3 DNA is TGTGCCAGTACCCAGGATAGCGGGGGACCCTACGAGCAGTACTTC. The chain recombines TRBV19 with TRBJ2-7, with 9 bases that match TRBD2. In germline, CDR1 is LNHDA, CDR2 SQIVND (reference sequence). Unmatched junction bases numbered 9, after V lost 7 bases and J lost 2 bases. The length of the CDR3 is 15 residues.

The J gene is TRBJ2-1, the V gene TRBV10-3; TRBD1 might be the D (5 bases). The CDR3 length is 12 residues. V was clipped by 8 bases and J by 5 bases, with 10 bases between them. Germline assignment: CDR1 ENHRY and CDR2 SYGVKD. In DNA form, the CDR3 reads TGTGCCATCGAAGCAGGGAACAATGAGCAGTTCTTC. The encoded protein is CAIEAGNNEQFF.

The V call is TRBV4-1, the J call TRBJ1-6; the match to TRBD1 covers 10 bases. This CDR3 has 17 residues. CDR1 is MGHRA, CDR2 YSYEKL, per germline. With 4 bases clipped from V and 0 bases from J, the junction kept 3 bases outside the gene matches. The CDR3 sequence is CASSRTGGTSYNSPLHF. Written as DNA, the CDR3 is TGCGCCAGCAGCCGGACAGGGGGTACCTCCTATAATTCACCCCTCCACTTT.

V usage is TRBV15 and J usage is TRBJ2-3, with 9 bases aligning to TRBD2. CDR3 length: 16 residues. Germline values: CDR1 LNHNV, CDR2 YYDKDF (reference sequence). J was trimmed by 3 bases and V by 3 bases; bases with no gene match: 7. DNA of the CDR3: TGTGCCACCAGCAGGAATAGCGGGAGAGTGACAGATACGCAGTATTTT. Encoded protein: CATSRNSGRVTDTQYF.

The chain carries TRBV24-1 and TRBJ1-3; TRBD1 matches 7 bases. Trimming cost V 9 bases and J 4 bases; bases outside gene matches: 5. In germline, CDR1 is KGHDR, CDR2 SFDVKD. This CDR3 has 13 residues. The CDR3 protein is CATPDRVGNTIYF. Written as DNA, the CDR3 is TGTGCCACCCCTGACAGGGTAGGAAACACCATATATTTT.

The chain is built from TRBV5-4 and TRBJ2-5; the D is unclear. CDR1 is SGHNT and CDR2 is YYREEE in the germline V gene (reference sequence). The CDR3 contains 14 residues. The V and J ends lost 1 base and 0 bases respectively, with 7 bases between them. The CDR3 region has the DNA TGTGCCAGCAGCTTGAGGCGAGACCAAGAGACCCAGTACTTC. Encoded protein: CASSLRRDQETQYF.

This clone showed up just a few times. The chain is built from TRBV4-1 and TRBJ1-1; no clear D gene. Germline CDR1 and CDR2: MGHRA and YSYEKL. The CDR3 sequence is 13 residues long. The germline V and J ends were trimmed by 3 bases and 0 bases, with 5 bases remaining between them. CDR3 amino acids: CASSQPLNTEAFF. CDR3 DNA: TGCGCCAGCAGCCAGCCGTTGAACACTGAAGCTTTCTTT.

The DNA of the CDR3 is TGTGCCAGCAGGGGGGGGATGTACGAGCAGTACTTC. It yields the protein CASRGGMYEQYF. V and J are TRBV2 and TRBJ2-7; 7 positions agree with TRBD2. Germline CDR1 SNHLY, CDR2 FYNNEI. This CDR3 contains 12 residues. V shed 6 bases and J 4 bases; nucleotides not matched to a gene: 3. Full variable domain (missing parts from reference TRBV2 and TRBJ2-7): EPEVTQTPSHQVTQMGQEVILRCVPISNHLYFYWYRQILGQKVEFLVSFYNNEISEKSEIFDDQFSVERPDGSNFTLKIRSTKLEDSAMYFCASRGGMYEQYFGPGTRLTVT.